The 25 T cell receptor beta chains below come from one sample, sequenced in a study of T cell repertoires in cytomegalovirus infection. TCRdb itself ran the reads through MiXCR, one entry per CDR3 protein. The profile shows approximately 120,000 distinct CDR3 sequences, 30% to 40% of them singletons. No antigen has been identified for these receptors. The sample in question was CD8+ T cells from cultured PBMCs, obtained from culture after CMV antigen stimulation. All receptors come from a human donor in good health (CMV status not recorded). Some clones in this sample may be carry-over from other donors' samples.

The chain is built from TRBV7-6 and TRBJ2-1, with 11 bases aligning to TRBD2. The germline gives CDR1 SGHVS, CDR2 FNYEAQ. The CDR3 has 15 residues. J was trimmed by 4 bases and V by 5 bases; bases with no gene match: 4. DNA for the CDR3: TGTGCCAGCAGCACCCGACTAGCGGGGTACAATGAGCAGTTCTTC. Translated, it gives CASSTRLAGYNEQFF.

This clonotype appeared a few times. The chain carries TRBV6-2 or TRBV6-3 and TRBJ2-3, with D unresolved. Trimming pared 3 bases from V and 6 bases from J, leaving 4 bases between. This CDR3 spans 11 amino acids. Germline V gene sequence: CDR1 MNHEY, CDR2 SVGEGT. CDR3 sequence reads: CASSYGDTQYF. DNA of the CDR3: TGTGCCAGCAGTTATGGTGATACGCAGTATTTT.

This clonotype was detected a few times. V gene TRBV7-6 combines with J gene TRBJ1-3; the D is unclear. With 10 bases removed from V and 2 bases from J, the gap between germline ends came to 12 bases. Germline V CDR1 and CDR2: SGHVS, FNYEAQ. The CDR3 totals 13 residues. The CDR3 region has the DNA TGTGCCACTCGCGACGCGCCTGGAAACACCATATATTTT. Residues: CATRDAPGNTIYF.

The V gene is TRBV4-1, the J gene TRBJ1-1; D unresolved. V lost 0 bases to trimming and J lost 0 bases, with 17 bases between them. The CDR3 length is 18 residues. The V gene's germline CDR1 is MGHRA and CDR2 YSYEKL. Here the CDR3 reads CASSQDRLGFSLNTEAFF. The CDR3 nucleotides are TGCGCCAGCAGCCAAGATAGGTTGGGGTTCTCTCTGAACACTGAAGCTTTCTTT.

The V call is TRBV2, the J call TRBJ1-5; D unclear. The CDR3 sequence is 14 residues long. Germline CDR1 SNHLY, CDR2 FYNNEI. Trimming removed 7 bases from V and 2 bases from J, with 12 bases in between. The CDR3 DNA reads TGTGCCAGCACGTTGGTGGAAGGCAATCAGCCCCAGCATTTT. Its protein is CASTLVEGNQPQHF.

This clonotype was counted a few times. The J gene is TRBJ2-1, the V gene TRBV4-2; D gene unclear. This CDR3 has 14 amino acids. The germline V and J ends were trimmed by 0 bases and 3 bases, with 6 bases remaining between them. Germline assignment: CDR1 LGHNA and CDR2 YNFKEQ. The CDR3 is CASSQDPNYNEQFF. The CDR3 DNA is TGTGCCAGCAGCCAAGATCCTAACTACAATGAGCAGTTCTTC.

The chain couples TRBV12-3 or TRBV12-4 to TRBJ1-6; D might be TRBD1 (5 bases). This CDR3 contains 14 residues. Deletions cut 7 bases from V and 8 bases from J, with 15 bases between. CDR3 coding DNA: TGTGCCAGCACCCTAGGTCAGGGCGATTCACCCCTCCACTTT. It translates to CASTLGQGDSPLHF.

A few counts support this clonotype. The chain's CDR3 is CASSLGTTGPYEQFF. The CDR3 DNA is TGTGCCAGCAGCCTGGGGACTACTGGGCCATATGAGCAGTTCTTC. The chain is built from TRBV5-6 and TRBJ2-1; 7 nucleotides align to TRBD2. The germline gives CDR1 SGHDT, CDR2 YYEEEE. The V and J ends lost 4 bases and 8 bases, in that order; junction bases with no gene match: 12. The CDR3 is 15 amino acids. The complete variable domain, with remaining parts taken from reference TRBV5-6 and TRBJ2-1, reads DAGVTQSPTHLIKTRGQQVTLRCSPKSGHDTVSWYQQALGQGPQFIFQYYEEEERQRGNFPDRFSGHQFPNYSSELNVNALLLGDSALYLCASSLGTTGPYEQFFGPGTRLTVL.

This clonotype showed up many times. This chain joins TRBV11-1 and TRBJ2-1, with D maybe TRBD1 (6 bases). V was shortened by 2 bases and J by 7 bases, with 18 bases between the two germline ends. This CDR3 has 16 amino acids. Looked up from germline, CDR1 is SGHAT and CDR2 is FQDESV (reference sequence). CDR3 DNA: TGTGCCAGCAGCTTACGTGTTGGGGGCCCAGGGAATGAGCAGTTCTTC. Translation: CASSLRVGGPGNEQFF.

The chain is built from TRBV7-2 and TRBJ2-1; D remains unclear. This CDR3 region has 12 residues. Deletions cut 5 bases from V and 9 bases from J, with 11 bases between. The germline gives CDR1 SGHTA, CDR2 FQGNSA. This chain's CDR3 is CASSDRRIEQFF. CDR3 DNA sequence: TGTGCCAGCAGCGATAGACGGATTGAGCAGTTCTTC.

This clonotype occurred many times. This chain uses TRBV7-6 with TRBJ2-7; 7 nucleotides agree with TRBD1. Trimming cost V 0 bases and J 3 bases; bases outside gene matches: 8. This CDR3 comprises 16 residues. Germline CDR1 is SGHVS and CDR2 is FNYEAQ. CDR3 in amino acids: CASSLARDSNYYEQYF. The CDR3 coding sequence is TGTGCCAGCAGCTTAGCGAGGGACAGCAATTACTACGAGCAGTACTTC.

CDR3 sequence reads: CASSPTRGRGTEAFF. CDR3 sequence (DNA): TGTGCCAGCAGCCCTACGAGGGGGAGAGGCACTGAAGCTTTCTTT. The gene calls are TRBV2 and TRBJ1-1, with a possible D match to TRBD1 (6 bases). Deletions cut 6 bases from V and 4 bases from J, with 18 bases between. The CDR3 consists of 15 residues. CDR1 SNHLY and CDR2 FYNNEI come from the germline V gene.

The chain is built from TRBV14 and TRBJ1-1; D remains ambiguous. Looked up from germline, CDR1 is SGHDN and CDR2 is FVKESK. CDR3 size: 14 residues. V shed 0 bases and J shed 0 bases, with 5 bases lying between them. This CDR3 is CASSQDLMNTEAFF. DNA for the CDR3: TGTGCCAGCAGCCAAGATCTGATGAACACTGAAGCTTTCTTT.

This clonotype has more than one count but fewer than ten. V usage is TRBV7-9 and J usage is TRBJ1-3; no firm D call. The CDR3 contains 17 residues. Germline loops: CDR1 SEHNR, CDR2 FQNEAQ (reference sequence). Between the trimmed V and J ends, which lost 1 base and 2 bases, there was a span of 15 bases. This CDR3 reads CASSLGGGIAAGNTIYF. DNA for the CDR3: TGTGCCAGCAGCTTAGGTGGAGGAATCGCGGCTGGAAACACCATATATTTT.

This clonotype appeared a few times. The CDR3 coding sequence is TGTGCCAGCAGCCCCCAGGGATCTGGGGCCAACGTCCTGACTTTC. Translated, it gives CASSPQGSGANVLTF. The V gene is TRBV7-3, the J gene TRBJ2-6; D is perhaps TRBD1 (5 bases). The CDR3 is 15 residues long. V lost 5 bases and J 1 base, leaving 9 bases between the germline ends. CDR1 and CDR2 (germline): SGHTA, FQGTGA.

V gene TRBV6-6 combines with J gene TRBJ1-4, with D perhaps matching TRBD1 (6 bases). There are 17 residues in the CDR3. Trimming shortened V by 0 bases and J by 4 bases, and 15 bases separated the two germline ends. Germline values: CDR1 MNHNY, CDR2 SVGAGI (reference sequence). This CDR3 reads CASSYSRTEEINEKLFF. The CDR3 region has the DNA TGTGCCAGCAGTTACTCGCGGACAGAGGAAATTAATGAAAAACTGTTTTTT.

This clonotype has a handful of counts. The V gene is TRBV2, the J gene TRBJ2-1; 14 bases are a match to TRBD2. This CDR3 spans 16 amino acids. J gave up 8 bases and V 8 bases, and 11 bases lay outside the gene matches. Germline values: CDR1 SNHLY, CDR2 FYNNEI. CDR3 protein: CASGATSGGAIDEQFF. DNA of the CDR3: TGTGCCAGCGGGGCGACTAGCGGGGGGGCGATTGATGAGCAGTTCTTC.

This chain links TRBV6-2 or TRBV6-3 with TRBJ2-1; 9 bases align to TRBD2. The CDR3 consists of 17 residues. CDR1 is MNHEY, CDR2 SVGEGT, per germline. Trimming cost V 2 bases and J 5 bases; bases outside gene matches: 10. The CDR3 region has the DNA TGTGCCAGCAGTTACGCTAGCGGGGCCAATATGGACAATGAGCAGTTCTTC. Amino acid sequence: CASSYASGANMDNEQFF.

V is TRBV6-1 and J is TRBJ2-1; D remains ambiguous. Germline V gene data show CDR1 as MNHNS and CDR2 as SASEGT. The V gene lost 6 bases and the J gene lost 0 bases, with 12 bases spanning the gap. The CDR3 is 15 amino acids. CDR3 in amino acids: CASRRMVGSYNEQFF. In DNA, the CDR3 is TGTGCCAGCAGGAGGATGGTAGGCTCCTACAATGAGCAGTTCTTC.

V is TRBV7-4 and J is TRBJ2-1; TRBD2 is a possible D gene (5 bases). The germline CDR1 and CDR2 sequences are SGHVT and SQSDAQ. This CDR3 region has 15 residues. Trimming shortened V by 10 bases and J by 0 bases, and 16 bases separated the two germline ends. Here the CDR3 DNA reads TGTGCCACCATAGGACTGGCGAGCTCCTACAATGAGCAGTTCTTC. This gives the protein CATIGLASSYNEQFF. The full variable domain, in which reference TRBV7-4 and TRBJ2-1 provide the parts outside the CDR3, is GAGVSQSPRYKVAKRGRDVALRCDSISGHVTLYWYRQTLGQGSEVLTYSQSDAQRDKSGRPSGRFSAERPERSVSTLKIQRTEQGDSAVYLCATIGLASSYNEQFFGPGTRLTVL.

Ten or more counts support this clonotype. The chain joins TRBV7-8 to TRBJ2-6; D remains ambiguous. Germline CDR1 reads SGHVS; CDR2 reads FQNEAQ. The CDR3 is 13 residues long. Trimming removed 5 bases from V and 4 bases from J, with 6 bases in between. This CDR3 is CASSPPGANVLTF. The CDR3 DNA reads as TGTGCCAGCAGCCCCCCCGGGGCCAACGTCCTGACTTTC.

V and J are TRBV7-6 and TRBJ2-7, with 7 bases matching TRBD1. There are 14 residues in the CDR3. V trimming: 5 bases; J trimming: 2 bases; junction bases outside the gene matches: 6. Germline CDR1 is SGHVS and CDR2 is FNYEAQ. The CDR3 DNA reads TGTGCCAGCAGCGAGACAGGGTTTCCCTACGAGCAGTACTTC. Its translation: CASSETGFPYEQYF.

This clonotype occurred a few times. The rearrangement joins TRBV29-1 to TRBJ2-3, with D perhaps matching TRBD2 (6 bases). CDR1 and CDR2 from the germline V gene are SQVTM and ANQGSEA. V lost 6 bases to trimming and J lost 6 bases, with 19 bases between them. The CDR3 covers 14 residues. The CDR3 protein is CSVGGAPRVDTQYF. CDR3 DNA: TGCAGCGTCGGAGGGGCACCAAGGGTTGATACGCAGTATTTT.

This clonotype occurred many times. V and J are TRBV2 and TRBJ1-1; D gene uncertain. CDR3 length: 15 amino acids. CDR1 is SNHLY and CDR2 is FYNNEI in the germline V gene. Trimming removed 5 bases at V and 10 bases at J, with 23 bases between. The CDR3 loop reads CASSLGNGAGYGAFF. The CDR3 DNA sequence: TGTGCCAGCAGTTTAGGGAATGGTGCCGGCTATGGAGCTTTCTTT.

This clonotype was observed once. V gene TRBV7-6 combines with J gene TRBJ2-5; D may correspond to TRBD1 or TRBD2 (7 bases each). Germline loops: CDR1 SGHVS, CDR2 FNYEAQ. Trimming took off 0 bases at V and 3 bases at J, with 17 bases between the two ends. The CDR3 loop spans 17 amino acids. CDR3 sequence reads: CASSLAFSRGGKETQYF. The CDR3 DNA follows: TGTGCCAGCAGCTTAGCGTTCAGCAGGGGGGGAAAAGAGACCCAGTACTTC.